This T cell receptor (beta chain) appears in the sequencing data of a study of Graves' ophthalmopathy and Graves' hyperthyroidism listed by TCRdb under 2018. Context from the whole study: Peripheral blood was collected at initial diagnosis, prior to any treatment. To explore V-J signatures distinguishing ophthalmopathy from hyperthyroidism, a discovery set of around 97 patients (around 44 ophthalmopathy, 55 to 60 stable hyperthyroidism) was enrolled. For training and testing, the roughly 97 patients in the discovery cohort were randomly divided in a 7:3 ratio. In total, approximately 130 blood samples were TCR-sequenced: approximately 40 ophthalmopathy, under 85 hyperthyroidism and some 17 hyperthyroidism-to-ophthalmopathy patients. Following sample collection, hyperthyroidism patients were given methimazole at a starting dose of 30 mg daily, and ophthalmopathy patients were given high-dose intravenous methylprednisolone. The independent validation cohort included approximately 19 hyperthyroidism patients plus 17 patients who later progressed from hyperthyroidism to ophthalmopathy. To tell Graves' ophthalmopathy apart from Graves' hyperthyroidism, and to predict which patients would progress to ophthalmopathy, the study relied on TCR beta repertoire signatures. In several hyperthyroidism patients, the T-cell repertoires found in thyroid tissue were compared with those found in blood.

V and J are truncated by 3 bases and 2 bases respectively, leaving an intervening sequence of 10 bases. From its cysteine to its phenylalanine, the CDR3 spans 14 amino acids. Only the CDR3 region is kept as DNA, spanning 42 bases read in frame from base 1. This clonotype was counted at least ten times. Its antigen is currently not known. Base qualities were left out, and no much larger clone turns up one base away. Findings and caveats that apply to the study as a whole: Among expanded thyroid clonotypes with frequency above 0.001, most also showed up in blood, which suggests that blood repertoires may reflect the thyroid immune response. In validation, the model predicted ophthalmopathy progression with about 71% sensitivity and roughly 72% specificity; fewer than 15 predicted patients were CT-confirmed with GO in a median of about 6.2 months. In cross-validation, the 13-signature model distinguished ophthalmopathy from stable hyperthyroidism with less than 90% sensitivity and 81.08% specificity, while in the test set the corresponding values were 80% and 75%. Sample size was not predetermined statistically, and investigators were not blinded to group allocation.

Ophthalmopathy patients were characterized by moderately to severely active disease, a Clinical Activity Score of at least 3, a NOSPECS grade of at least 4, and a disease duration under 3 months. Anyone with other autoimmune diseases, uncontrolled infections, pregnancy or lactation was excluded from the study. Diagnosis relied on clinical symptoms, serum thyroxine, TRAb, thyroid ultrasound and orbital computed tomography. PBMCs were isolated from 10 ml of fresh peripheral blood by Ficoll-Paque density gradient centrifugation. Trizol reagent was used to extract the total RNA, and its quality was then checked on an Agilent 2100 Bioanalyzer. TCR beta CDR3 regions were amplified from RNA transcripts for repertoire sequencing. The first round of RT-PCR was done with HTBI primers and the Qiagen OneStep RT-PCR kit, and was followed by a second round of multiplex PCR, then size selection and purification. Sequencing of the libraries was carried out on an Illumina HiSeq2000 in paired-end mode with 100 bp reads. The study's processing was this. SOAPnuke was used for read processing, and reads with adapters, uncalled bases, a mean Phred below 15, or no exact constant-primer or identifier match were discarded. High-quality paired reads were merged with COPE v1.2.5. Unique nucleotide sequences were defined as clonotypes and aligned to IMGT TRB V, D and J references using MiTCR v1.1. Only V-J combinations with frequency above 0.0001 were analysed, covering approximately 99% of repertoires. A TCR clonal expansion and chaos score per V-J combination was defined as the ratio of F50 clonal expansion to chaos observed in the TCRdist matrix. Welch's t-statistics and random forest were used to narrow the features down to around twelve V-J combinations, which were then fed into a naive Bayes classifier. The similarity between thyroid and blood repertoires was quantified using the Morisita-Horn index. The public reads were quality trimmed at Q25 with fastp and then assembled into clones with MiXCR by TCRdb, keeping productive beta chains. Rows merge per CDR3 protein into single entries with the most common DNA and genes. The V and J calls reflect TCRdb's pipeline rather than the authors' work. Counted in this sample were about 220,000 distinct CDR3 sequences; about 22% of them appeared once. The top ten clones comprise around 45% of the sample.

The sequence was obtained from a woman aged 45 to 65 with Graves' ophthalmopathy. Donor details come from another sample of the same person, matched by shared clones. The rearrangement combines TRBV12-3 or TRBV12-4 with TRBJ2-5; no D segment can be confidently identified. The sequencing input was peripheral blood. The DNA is TGTGCCAGCAGTTTTTCGGCAACTCAAGAGACCCAGTACTTC. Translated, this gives CASSFSATQETQYF.